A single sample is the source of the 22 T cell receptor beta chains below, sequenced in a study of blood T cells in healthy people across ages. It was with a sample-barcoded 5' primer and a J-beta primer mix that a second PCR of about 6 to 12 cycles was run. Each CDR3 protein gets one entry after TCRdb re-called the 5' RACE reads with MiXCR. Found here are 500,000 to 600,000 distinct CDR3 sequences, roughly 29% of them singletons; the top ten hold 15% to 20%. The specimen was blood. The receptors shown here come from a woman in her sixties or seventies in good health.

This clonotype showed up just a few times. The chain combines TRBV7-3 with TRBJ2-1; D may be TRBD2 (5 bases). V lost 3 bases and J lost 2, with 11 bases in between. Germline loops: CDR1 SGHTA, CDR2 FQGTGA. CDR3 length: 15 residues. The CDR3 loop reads CASSFSPGTYNEQFF. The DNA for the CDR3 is TGTGCCAGCAGCTTTTCCCCGGGGACCTACAATGAGCAGTTCTTC.

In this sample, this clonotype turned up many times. The CDR3 coding sequence is TGTGCCAGCAGCCAAGTTCCTTGGACAGGGTATGGCTACACCTTC. This sequence encodes CASSQVPWTGYGYTF. V is TRBV3-1 and J is TRBJ1-2, with 8 bases aligning to TRBD1. The germline gives CDR1 LGHDT, CDR2 YNNKEL (reference sequence). V lost 1 base, J lost 5 bases, and 6 bases stayed unmatched. CDR3 length equals 15 residues.

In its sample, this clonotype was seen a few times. The CDR3 reads CSVEPGQVIMNTEAFF. CDR3 bases: TGCAGCGTTGAGCCGGGACAGGTGATCATGAACACTGAAGCTTTCTTT. V is TRBV29-1 and J is TRBJ1-1, with 8 bases lining up with TRBD1. Germline loops: CDR1 SQVTM, CDR2 ANQGSEA. The V gene end was trimmed by 3 bases and the J gene end by 0 bases; junction bases not matched to a gene: 9. This CDR3 spans 16 amino acids.

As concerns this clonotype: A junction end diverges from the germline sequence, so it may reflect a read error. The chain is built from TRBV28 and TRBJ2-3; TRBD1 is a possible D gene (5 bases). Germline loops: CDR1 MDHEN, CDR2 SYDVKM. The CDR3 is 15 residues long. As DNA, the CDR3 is TGTGCCGGCAGTACAGGAAGAGCTGGCGCAGATACGCAGTATTTT. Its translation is CAGSTGRAGADTQYF.

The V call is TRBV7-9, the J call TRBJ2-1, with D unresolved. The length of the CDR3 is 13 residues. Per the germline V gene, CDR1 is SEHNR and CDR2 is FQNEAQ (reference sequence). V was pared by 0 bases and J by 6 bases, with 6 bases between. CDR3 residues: CASSLAGRNEQFF. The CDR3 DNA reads TGTGCCAGCAGCTTAGCAGGTCGCAATGAGCAGTTCTTC.

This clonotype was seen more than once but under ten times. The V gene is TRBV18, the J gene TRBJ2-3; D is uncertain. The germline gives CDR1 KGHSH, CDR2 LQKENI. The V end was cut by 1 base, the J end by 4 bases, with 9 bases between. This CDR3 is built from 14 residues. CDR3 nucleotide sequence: TGTGCCAGCTCACCACGGGGTTTTCCAGATACGCAGTATTTT. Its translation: CASSPRGFPDTQYF.

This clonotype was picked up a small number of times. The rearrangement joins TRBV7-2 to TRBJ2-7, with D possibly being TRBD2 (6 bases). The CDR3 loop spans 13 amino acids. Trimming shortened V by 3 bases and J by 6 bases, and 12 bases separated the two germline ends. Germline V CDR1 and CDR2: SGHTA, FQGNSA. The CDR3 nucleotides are TGTGCCAGCAGCTTCGGGGACTCCAGCGAGCAGTACTTC. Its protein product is CASSFGDSSEQYF.

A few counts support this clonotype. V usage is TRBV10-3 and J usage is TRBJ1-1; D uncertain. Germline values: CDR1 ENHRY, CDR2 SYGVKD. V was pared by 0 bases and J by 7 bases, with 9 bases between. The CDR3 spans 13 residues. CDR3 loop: CAISESPGGEAFF. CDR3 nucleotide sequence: TGTGCCATCAGTGAGTCCCCAGGCGGTGAAGCTTTCTTT.

The CDR3 reads CASNFPSGGNTGELFF. The CDR3 DNA reads TGTGCCAGCAACTTCCCTAGCGGGGGGAACACCGGGGAGCTGTTTTTT. This chain uses TRBV7-9 with TRBJ2-2, with 10 positions matching TRBD2. This CDR3 region has 16 residues. Unmatched junction bases numbered 6, after V lost 7 bases and J lost 1 base. From germline, CDR1 is SEHNR and CDR2 FQNEAQ (reference sequence).

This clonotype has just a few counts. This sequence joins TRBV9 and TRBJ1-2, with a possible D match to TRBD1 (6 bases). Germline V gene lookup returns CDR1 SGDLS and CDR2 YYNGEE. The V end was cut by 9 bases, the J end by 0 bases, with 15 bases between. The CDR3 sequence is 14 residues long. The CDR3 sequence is CATKDSEANYGYTF. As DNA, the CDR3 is TGTGCCACCAAGGACAGCGAAGCTAACTATGGCTACACCTTC.

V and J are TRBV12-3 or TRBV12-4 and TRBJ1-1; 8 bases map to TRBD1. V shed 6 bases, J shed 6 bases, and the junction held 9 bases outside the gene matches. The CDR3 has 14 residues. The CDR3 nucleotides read TGTGCCAGCAGGGCAGGGGGCTGGAGCCCTGAAGCTTTCTTT. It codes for CASRAGGWSPEAFF.

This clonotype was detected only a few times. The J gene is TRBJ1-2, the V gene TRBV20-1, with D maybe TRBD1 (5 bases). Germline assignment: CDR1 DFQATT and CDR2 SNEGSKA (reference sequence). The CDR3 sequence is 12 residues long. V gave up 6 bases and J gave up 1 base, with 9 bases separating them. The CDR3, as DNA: TGCAGTGCCGGGGGAGGTAACTATGGCTACACCTTC. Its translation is CSAGGGNYGYTF.

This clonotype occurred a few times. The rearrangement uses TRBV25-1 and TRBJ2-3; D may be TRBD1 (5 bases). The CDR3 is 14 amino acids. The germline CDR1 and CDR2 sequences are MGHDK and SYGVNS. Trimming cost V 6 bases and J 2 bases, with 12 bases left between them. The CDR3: CASRPGQNTDTQYF. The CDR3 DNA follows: TGTGCCAGCAGACCCGGACAAAACACAGATACGCAGTATTTT. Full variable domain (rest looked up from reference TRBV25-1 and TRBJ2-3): EADIYQTPRYLVIGTGKKITLECSQTMGHDKMYWYQQDPGMELHLIHYSYGVNSTEKGDLSSESTVSRIRTEHFPLTLESARPSHTSQYLCASRPGQNTDTQYFGPGTRLTVL.

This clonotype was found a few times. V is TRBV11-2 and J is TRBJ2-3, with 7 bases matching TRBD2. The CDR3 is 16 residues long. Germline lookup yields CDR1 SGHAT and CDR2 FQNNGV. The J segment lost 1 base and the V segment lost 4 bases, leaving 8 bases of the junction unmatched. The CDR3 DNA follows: TGTGCCAGCAGCTCAGCCGGGGGGACGCGCACAGATACGCAGTATTTT. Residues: CASSSAGGTRTDTQYF.

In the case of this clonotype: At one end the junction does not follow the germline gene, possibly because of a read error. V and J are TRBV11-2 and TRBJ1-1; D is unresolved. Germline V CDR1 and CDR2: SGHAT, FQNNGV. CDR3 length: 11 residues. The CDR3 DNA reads TGTGACAGCAGCTTAGCGGGGTCGGCATACTTT. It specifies CDSSLAGSAYF.

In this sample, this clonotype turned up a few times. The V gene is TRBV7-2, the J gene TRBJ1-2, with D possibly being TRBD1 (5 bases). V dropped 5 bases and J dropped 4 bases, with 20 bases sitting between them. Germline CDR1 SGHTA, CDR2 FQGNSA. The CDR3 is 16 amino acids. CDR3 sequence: CASSRGRGGIGYGYTF. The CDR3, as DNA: TGTGCCAGCAGCCGGGGCCGGGGGGGTATCGGCTATGGCTACACCTTC.

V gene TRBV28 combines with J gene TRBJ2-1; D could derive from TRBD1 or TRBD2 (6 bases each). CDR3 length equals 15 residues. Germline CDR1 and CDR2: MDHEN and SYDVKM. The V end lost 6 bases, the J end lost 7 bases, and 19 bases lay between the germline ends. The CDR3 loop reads CASSTGGPSGNEQFF. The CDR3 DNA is TGTGCCAGCAGCACCGGGGGCCCCAGTGGGAATGAGCAGTTCTTC.

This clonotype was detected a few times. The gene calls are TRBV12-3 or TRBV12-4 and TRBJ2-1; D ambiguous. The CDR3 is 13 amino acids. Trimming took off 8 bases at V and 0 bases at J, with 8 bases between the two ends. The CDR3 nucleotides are TGTGCCAGCCGCCTCTCCTCCTACAATGAGCAGTTCTTC. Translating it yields CASRLSSYNEQFF.

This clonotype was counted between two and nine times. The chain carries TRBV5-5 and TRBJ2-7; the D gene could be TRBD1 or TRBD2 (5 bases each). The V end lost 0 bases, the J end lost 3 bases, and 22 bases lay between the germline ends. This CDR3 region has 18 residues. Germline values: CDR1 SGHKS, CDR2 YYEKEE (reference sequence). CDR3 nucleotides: TGTGCCAGCAGCTTGGGTTTGGCGAGGGGCATCGAGGGCTACGAGCAGTACTTC. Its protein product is CASSLGLARGIEGYEQYF.

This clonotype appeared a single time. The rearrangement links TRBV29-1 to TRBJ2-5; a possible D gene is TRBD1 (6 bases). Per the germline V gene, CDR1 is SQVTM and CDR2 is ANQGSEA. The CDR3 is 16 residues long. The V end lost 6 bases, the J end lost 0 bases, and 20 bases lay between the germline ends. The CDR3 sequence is CSVLNRDKDYQETQYF. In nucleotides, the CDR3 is TGCAGCGTCCTAAACCGGGACAAAGATTACCAAGAGACCCAGTACTTC.

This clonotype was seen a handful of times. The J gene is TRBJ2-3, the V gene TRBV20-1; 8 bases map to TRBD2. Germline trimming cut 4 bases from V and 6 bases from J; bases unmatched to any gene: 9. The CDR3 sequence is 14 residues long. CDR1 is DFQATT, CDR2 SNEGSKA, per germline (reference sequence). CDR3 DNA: TGCAGTGCTACCCCTGGCGGGGGGTGGGATACGCAGTATTTT. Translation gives CSATPGGGWDTQYF.

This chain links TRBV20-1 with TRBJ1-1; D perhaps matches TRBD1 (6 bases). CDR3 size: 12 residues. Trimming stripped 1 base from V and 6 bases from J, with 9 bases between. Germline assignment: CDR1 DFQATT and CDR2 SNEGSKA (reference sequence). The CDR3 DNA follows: TGCAGTGCTAGAGGCGGGGGCTCTGAAGCTTTCTTT. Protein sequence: CSARGGGSEAFF.